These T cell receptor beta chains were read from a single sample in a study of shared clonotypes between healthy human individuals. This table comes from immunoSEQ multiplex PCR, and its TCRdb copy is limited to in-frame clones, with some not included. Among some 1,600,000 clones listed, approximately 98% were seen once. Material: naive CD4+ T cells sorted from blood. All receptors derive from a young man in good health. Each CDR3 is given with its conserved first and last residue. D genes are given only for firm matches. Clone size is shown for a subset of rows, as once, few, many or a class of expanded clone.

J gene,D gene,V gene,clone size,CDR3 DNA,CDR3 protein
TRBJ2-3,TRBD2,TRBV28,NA,TGTGCCAGCAGTCGAGCGGGAATTACGACAGATACGCAGTATTTT,CASSRAGITTDTQYF
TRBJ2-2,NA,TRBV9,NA,TGTGCCAGCAGCGTAACACTATCGAACACCGGGGAGCTGTTTTTT,CASSVTLSNTGELFF
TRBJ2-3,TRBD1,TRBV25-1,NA,TGTGCCAGCAGTGAACTTGGTAGGGACAGGGGGAGCACAGATACGCAGTATTTT,CASSELGRDRGSTDTQYF
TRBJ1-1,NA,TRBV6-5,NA,TGTGCCAGCAGTTACTCGTCCCTCCTGAACACTGAAGCTTTCTTT,CASSYSSLLNTEAFF
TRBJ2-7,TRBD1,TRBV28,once,TGTGCCAGCAGTTTATGGGACAGGTCGGTCGGGCAGTACTTC,CASSLWDRSVGQYF
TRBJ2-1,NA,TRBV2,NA,TGTGCCAGCAGAGGACCTGGCGATGAGCAGTTCTTC,CASRGPGDEQFF
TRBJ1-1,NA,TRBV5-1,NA,TGCGCCAGCAGCTTAGGCCTGGCCCCAATCACTGAAGCTTTCTTT,CASSLGLAPITEAFF
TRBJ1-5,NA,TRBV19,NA,TGTGCCAGTAGTATTAGGCTTGGGGACGGACAGTTTAGGAGCCAGCCCCAGCATTTT,CASSIRLGDGQFRSQPQHF
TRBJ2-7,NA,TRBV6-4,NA,TGTGCCGGGGGGTTTGGCAGCCATACCTACGAGCAGTACTTC,CAGGFGSHTYEQYF
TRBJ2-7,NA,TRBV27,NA,TGTGCCAGCAAACTTCTAGAGAGACACGAGCAGTACTTC,CASKLLERHEQYF
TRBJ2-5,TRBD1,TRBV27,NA,TGTGCCAGCAGGTCAGGCGGGACAGGAGGGTCAGAGACCCAGTACTTC,CASRSGGTGGSETQYF
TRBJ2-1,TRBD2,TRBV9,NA,TGTGCCAGCAGCGTAGTATCTAGCGGGTACAATGAGCAGTTCTTC,CASSVVSSGYNEQFF
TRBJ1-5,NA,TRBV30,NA,TGTGCCTGGAGCCCAGGGGATTCGGATCAGCCCCAGCATTTT,CAWSPGDSDQPQHF
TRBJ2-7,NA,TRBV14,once,TGTGCCAGCAGTCTCAAGGGGTCAGGGAGCGCGACGCGGTACTTC,CASSLKGSGSATRYF
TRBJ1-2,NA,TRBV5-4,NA,TGTGCCAGCAGCTTGAACAGGGACGGCTACACCTTC,CASSLNRDGYTF
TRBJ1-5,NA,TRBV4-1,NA,TGCGCCAGCAGCCAATTGGACCGTAATCAGCCCCAGCATTTT,CASSQLDRNQPQHF
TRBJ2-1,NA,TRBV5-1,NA,TGCGCCAGCAGCTACCTGACAGGTCCGGGGGGTGGAAAGAATGAGCAGTTCTTC,CASSYLTGPGGGKNEQFF
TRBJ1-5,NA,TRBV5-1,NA,TGCGCCAGCAGCTCCGGATGGGGTCAGCCCCAGCATTTT,CASSSGWGQPQHF
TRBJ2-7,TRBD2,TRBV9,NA,TGTGCCAGCAGCATTAGCGGGAGACTCAACGAGCAGTACTTC,CASSISGRLNEQYF
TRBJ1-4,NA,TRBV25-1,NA,TGTGCCAGCAGTATACTGACAGGTAGAAGCTTAAGTGAAAAACTGTTTTTT,CASSILTGRSLSEKLFF
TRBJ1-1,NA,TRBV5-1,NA,TGCGCCAGCACAAGAGCAGGGAGGGACACTGAAGCTTTCTTT,CASTRAGRDTEAFF
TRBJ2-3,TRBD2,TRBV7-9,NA,TGTGCCAGCGCAACTAGCGCGAGGGGCACAGATACGCAGTATTTT,CASATSARGTDTQYF
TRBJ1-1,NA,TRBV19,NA,TGTGCCAGTAGTATTAAACAGCTGAACACTGAAGCTTTCTTT,CASSIKQLNTEAFF
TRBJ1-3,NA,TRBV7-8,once,TGTGCCAGCAGCTCCCCGGTTTGGCCCTCTGGAAACACCATATATTTT,CASSSPVWPSGNTIYF
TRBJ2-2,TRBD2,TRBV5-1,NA,TGCGCCAGCAGCAGCCTAGCGGGAGGGCCATCATCGAACACCGGGGAGCTGTTTTTT,CASSSLAGGPSSNTGELFF
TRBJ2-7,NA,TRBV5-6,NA,TGTGCCAGCAGCTTGGTTCGTACCGAGCAGTACTTC,CASSLVRTEQYF
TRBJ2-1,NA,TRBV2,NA,TGTGCCAGCAGAGGGAACGTAGGTGAGCAGTTCTTC,CASRGNVGEQFF
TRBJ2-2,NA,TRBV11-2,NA,TGTGCCAGCAGCTTAACACGAATTAACACCGGGGAGCTGTTTTTT,CASSLTRINTGELFF
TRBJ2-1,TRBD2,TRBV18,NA,TGTGCCAGCTCACCCTCAAGGACTAGCGGGAATGAGCAGTTCTTC,CASSPSRTSGNEQFF
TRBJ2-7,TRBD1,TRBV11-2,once,TGTGCCAGCAGCCTTCTTGGGGGACAGGGGAAAAGAGGGTCCTACGAGCAGTACTTC,CASSLLGGQGKRGSYEQYF
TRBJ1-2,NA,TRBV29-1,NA,TGCAGCGTTGACCCAGGAGGTAACTATGGCTACACCTTC,CSVDPGGNYGYTF
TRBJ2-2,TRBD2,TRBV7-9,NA,TGTGCCAGCAGCCTAGGACTAGCGAACACCGGGGAGCTGTTTTTT,CASSLGLANTGELFF
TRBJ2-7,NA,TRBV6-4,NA,TGTGCCAGCAGTGTAGAGGGGATAAGTGGATACGAGCAGTACTTC,CASSVEGISGYEQYF
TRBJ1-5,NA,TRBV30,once,TGTGCCTGGACCCAGGATAATGAAAAGTCCCAGCATTTT,CAWTQDNEKSQHF
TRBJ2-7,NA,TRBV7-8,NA,TGTGCCAGCAGCTTAGGCCGTGTGGACCAAGCCCCCTACGAGCAGTACTTC,CASSLGRVDQAPYEQYF
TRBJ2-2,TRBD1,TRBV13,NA,TGTGCCAGCAGCTTAAGGACAGGAGTCACCGGGGAGCTGTTTTTT,CASSLRTGVTGELFF
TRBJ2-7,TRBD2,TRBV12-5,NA,TGTGCTAGTGGTTTGGCCCTAAGCGCAAACGGGGGGTTCGAGCAGTACTTC,CASGLALSANGGFEQYF
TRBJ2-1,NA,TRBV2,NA,TGTGCCAGCAGCGCGAAAGCCGAGTACAATGAGCAGTTCTTC,CASSAKAEYNEQFF
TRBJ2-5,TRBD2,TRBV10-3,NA,TGTGCCATCAGTGAGCGGAGCCCTAGCGGGATTGGGGGCGAGAAGGAGACCCAGTACTTC,CAISERSPSGIGGEKETQYF
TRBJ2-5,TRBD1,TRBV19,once,TGTGCCAGTAGTACGGGGACAGGGAGCGGGGAGACCCAGTACTTC,CASSTGTGSGETQYF